This TCR beta chain was captured in a study of long-term antiretroviral therapy in people with HIV. Survey-level resolution applied to immunoSEQ assay v3.0. Sequencing efforts were directed toward roughly 40,000-55,000 T-cell genomes per sample. TCRdb's copy holds only in-frame clones and misses some; the assay was immunoSEQ multiplex PCR. The repertoire includes over 30,000 clones, more than 65% of them detected once, and around 6.5% sits in the top ten. This CDR3 is built from 15 residues. Germline V CDR1 and CDR2: LGHNA, YNFKEQ. After removal of 0 bases from V and 8 bases from J, the junction contained 7 bases not matched to a gene.

The material sequenced was unsorted PBMCs, taken 0.6 years after starting antiretroviral therapy. V gene TRBV4-2 combines with J gene TRBJ2-4, with TRBD1 matching over 7 bases. This clonotype was obtained from a man between 18 and 29 years old with HIV. CDR3 amino acids: CASSQDWTGRDIQYF. In DNA, the CDR3 is TGTGCCAGCAGCCAAGATTGGACAGGCCGGGACATTCAGTACTTC.